This T cell receptor (beta chain) was documented in a study of T cells in Graves' hyperthyroidism and ophthalmopathy. Germline V CDR1 and CDR2: SGHRS, YFSETQ. The junction had 3 bases not matched to a gene; V was cut back by 4 bases and J by 0 bases. The CDR3 covers 15 residues. This clonotype was found many times. Using RNA transcripts as the source, TCR beta CDR3 regions were amplified. The primer set for the first-round RT-PCR of the TCR CDR3 was HTBI. TCRdb ran MiXCR on the multiplex PCR reads and lists one entry per CDR3 protein. The sample shows 300,000 to 500,000 distinct CDR3 sequences, 14% to 15% of them seen only once.

Sequencing used blood. This clonotype was sampled from a woman aged 25 to 39 with Graves' hyperthyroidism. The rearrangement links TRBV5-1 to TRBJ2-3; 9 nucleotides line up with TRBD2. CDR3 sequence: CASSPGTSSTDTQYF. The CDR3 bases are TGCGCCAGCAGCCCGGGGACTAGCAGCACAGATACGCAGTATTTT.